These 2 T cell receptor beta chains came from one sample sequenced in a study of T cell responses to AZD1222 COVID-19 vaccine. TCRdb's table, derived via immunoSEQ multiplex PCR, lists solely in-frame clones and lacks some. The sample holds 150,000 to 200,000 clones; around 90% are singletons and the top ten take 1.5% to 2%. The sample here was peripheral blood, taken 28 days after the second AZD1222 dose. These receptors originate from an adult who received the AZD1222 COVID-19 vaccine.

The CDR3 protein is CASSVAGTANTGELFF. The CDR3 DNA reads TGTGCCAGCAGCGTTGCTGGGACAGCGAACACCGGGGAGCTGTTTTTT. J is TRBJ2-2 and V is TRBV7-3; 7 bases are shared with TRBD1. The CDR3 length is 16 residues. The germline V gene encodes CDR1 SGHTA and CDR2 FQGTGA. V dropped 5 bases and J dropped 0; count of bases not matched to a gene: 6.

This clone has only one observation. The CDR3 region has the DNA TGCGCCAGCAGCGTGGGGACAGTAGGATCACCCCTCCACTTT. This encodes CASSVGTVGSPLHF. The chain carries TRBV5-1 and TRBJ1-6, with 7 bases matching TRBD1. V dropped 4 bases and J dropped 10; count of bases not matched to a gene: 8. In germline, CDR1 is SGHRS, CDR2 YFSETQ. This CDR3 has 14 amino acids.